This T cell receptor (beta chain) was captured by sequencing in a study of blood T cell repertoires in COVID-19 (TCRdb year 2020). Some background on the complete study: Collaborator samples came from the United States, Italy and Spain and covered acute and convalescent phases of COVID-19. The material from the prospective study consisted of cDNA or gDNA derived from T cells, B-cell-depleted T cells, or PBMCs. The dataset comprised deeply sampled blood TCRbeta repertoires from subjects exposed to, actively infected with, or recovered from COVID-19. The repertoires were released in a freely available public database intended as a resource for research on the immune response to SARS-CoV-2. Samples came from the ongoing ImmuneRACE study (first 160 participants) plus 1,254 subjects from 6 global collaborators. A de-identified subject ID, COVID-19 status, age in years and sex were almost always included in the sample metadata. Where HLA class I and class II types were available, the types were taken from metadata supplied by the sample provider, not from assay-based typing.

The collaborating institutions used their own protocols to collect whole blood in K2EDTA tubes. Collaborator samples were shipped for TCRbeta analysis as frozen whole blood, isolated PBMCs, or DNA extracted from either sample type. Taken from the germline V gene, the CDR1 and CDR2 loops are SGDLS and YYNGEE. Including cysteine and phenylalanine, the CDR3 has 13 amino acids. Of all the DNA, just the CDR3 is kept, 39 bases in frame from base 1. V trim: 4 bases; J trim: 8 bases; unmatched bases: 3. TCRbeta CDR3 regions were amplified from genomic DNA using the immunoSEQ Assay, a bias-controlled multiplex PCR. The study's processing was this. The number of nucleated cells in each sample was estimated from the amplification of reference gene primers within the assay. Sequence reads were collapsed and filtered to measure the absolute abundance of every unique TCRbeta CDR3 rearrangement. Productive Simpson clonality was computed per sample as the square root of Simpson's diversity index over productive rearrangements. TCRdb carries this immuneACCESS record with in-frame sequences only. Its versions omit some clonotypes, under half of them owing to an unresolved V gene in the studies checked, with the rest unexplained. The DNA was the basis for D and trimming; V, J and clone size are from that table. The sample includes more than 70,000 clones, with 85% observed a single time. The top ten clones comprise about 3.8% of the sample.

Turning to this clone: There is no known antigen for this receptor. No base quality information exists; no much larger clone differs at one position.

The paper as a whole reports these results and caveats: The quantity of clinical and demographic metadata differed by source and by participant and was supplied without curation.

The receptor was isolated from a man aged 55 to 70 with acute or convalescent COVID-19. The rearranged chain carries TRBV9 and TRBJ2-1; 10 bases in between match TRBD1. The sequenced sample consisted of peripheral blood. The nucleotide sequence reads TGTGCCAGCAGCATCGGGACAGGGGATGAGCAGTTCTTC. Its protein is CASSIGTGDEQFF.